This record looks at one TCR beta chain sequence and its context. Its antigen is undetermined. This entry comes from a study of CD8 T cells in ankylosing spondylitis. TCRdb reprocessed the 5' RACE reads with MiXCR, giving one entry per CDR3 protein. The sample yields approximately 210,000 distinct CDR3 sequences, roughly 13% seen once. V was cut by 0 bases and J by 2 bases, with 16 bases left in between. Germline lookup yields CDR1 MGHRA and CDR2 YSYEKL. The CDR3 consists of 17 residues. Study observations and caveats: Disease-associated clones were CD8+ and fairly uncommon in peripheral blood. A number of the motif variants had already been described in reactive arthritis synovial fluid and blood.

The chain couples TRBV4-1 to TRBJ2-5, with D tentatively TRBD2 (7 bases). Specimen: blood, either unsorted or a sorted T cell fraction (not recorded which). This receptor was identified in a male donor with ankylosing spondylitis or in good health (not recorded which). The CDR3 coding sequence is TGCGCCAGCAGCCAAGATTGGGGGGGGCGCATTCAAGAGACCCAGTACTTC. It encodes CASSQDWGGRIQETQYF.